The clone carrying this T cell receptor beta chain was recorded a few times. From germline, CDR1 is SGHRS and CDR2 YFSETQ. V was trimmed by 0 bases and J by 0 bases, leaving 12 bases between them. CDR3 size: 16 residues. These data originate in a study of blood T cell repertoires in COVID-19. Measured with immunoSEQ multiplex PCR; TCRdb has only the in-frame clones, and not every one. Of approximately 330,000 clones in the sample, 88% are singletons; the top ten hold 3.5% to 4.5%. The sequence was collected from a woman aged 45-60 years with active or convalescent COVID-19. This chain links TRBV5-1 with TRBJ2-5; weak D call: TRBD1 (7 bases). Sequencing used peripheral blood. The CDR3 DNA sequence: TGCGCCAGCAGCTTGGAGGCAGGGGGGTACCAAGAGACCCAGTACTTC. Translation: CASSLEAGGYQETQYF.